This T cell receptor (beta chain) originates from a study of T cells in Graves' hyperthyroidism and ophthalmopathy (dated 2019 in TCRdb). In terms of the full investigation: Peripheral blood was sampled at the time of initial diagnosis, prior to any treatment. In addition, the study compared T-cell repertoires in thyroid tissue and in blood from five to seven Graves' hyperthyroidism patients. Once sampling was done, hyperthyroidism patients were given methimazole at a starting dose of 30 mg daily, whereas ophthalmopathy patients were given high-dose intravenous methylprednisolone. TCR V-J signatures able to tell the groups apart were searched for in a discovery cohort of some 97 patients, of whom 43 had Graves' ophthalmopathy and around 56 had stable Graves' hyperthyroidism. An independent validation cohort of about 20 hyperthyroidism patients and approximately 17 patients who later progressed to ophthalmopathy tested prospective prediction of ophthalmopathy. The paper describes TCR Vbeta CDR3 sequencing of roughly 130 peripheral blood samples, made up of 43 ophthalmopathy patients, around 73 hyperthyroidism patients and 17 progressor patients. For training and testing, the roughly 100 patients in the discovery cohort were randomly divided in a 7:3 ratio.

The TCR beta CDR3 regions were amplified from RNA transcripts. The TCR CDR3 was subjected to a first round of RT-PCR using the HTBI primer set and the Qiagen OneStep RT-PCR kit. Libraries were constructed in a second round of multiplex PCR, after which size selection and purification were performed. Paired-end sequencing of the libraries was performed with 100 bp reads on an Illumina HiSeq2000. In the paper's pipeline: Raw data were processed with SOAPnuke, discarding reads with adapters, uncalled bases, mean Phred below 15, or no exact constant-primer or identifier match. COPE v1.2.5 was used to merge the high-quality paired reads, and each unique nucleotide sequence was defined as a clonotype. MiTCR v1.1 was used to align the clonotypes against IMGT TRBV, TRBD and TRBJ reference segments. Only V-J combinations with frequency above 0.0001, covering 99% to 99.2% of repertoires, were analysed. A TCS score was defined as the ratio of F50 (clonal expansion) to E x V (chaos), with BLOSUM62-based TCRdist applied between CDR3 peptides within each V-J. Welch's t-statistics and random forest reduced around 510 V-J features to 10 to 15, which were used in a naive Bayes classifier (R e1071). TCRdb cleaned the public reads at Q25 with fastp, built clones with MiXCR and kept in-frame beta chains. CDR3 protein sequences are deduplicated, and each keeps its most common genes and DNA. Clone size and V and J calls follow TCRdb, not the original study. This sample holds 500,000 to 550,000 distinct CDR3 sequences; 20% were observed only once. 45% to 50% of the sample goes to the ten largest clones.

Moderately to severely active disease, a Clinical Activity Score of at least 3, a NOSPECS grade of at least 4, and a duration under 3 months were present in ophthalmopathy patients. Exclusion was applied to patients with uncontrolled infections, other autoimmune diseases, pregnancy or lactation. Diagnoses were based on clinical symptoms, serum thyroxine and TRAb, thyroid ultrasound and orbital computed tomography. PBMCs were separated from roughly 9.6 ml of fresh peripheral blood using Ficoll-Paque density gradient centrifugation. Trizol reagent was used to extract total RNA, and RNA quality was then checked on an Agilent 2100 Bioanalyzer. Results the study describes overall, beyond this receptor: Ophthalmopathy was separated from stable hyperthyroidism by a 13 V-J signature model, with about 88% sensitivity and 81% to 82% specificity obtained in cross-validation and 80%/75% obtained in testing. In validation, progression to ophthalmopathy was predicted by the model with 55% to 71% sensitivity and roughly 72% specificity, a median of approximately 6.5 months before onset. Most expanded thyroid clonotypes (frequency above 0.001) were also found in blood, which suggests that blood repertoires may mirror thyroid immune responses. No statistical method was used to fix the sample size in advance, and group allocation was not hidden from the investigators.

This clonotype occurred many times. Its target antigen remains unknown. Base qualities are not recorded, but no much larger clone differs from it by a single base. Sequenced sample: blood. The TCR sequence derives from a man aged 35 to 55 with Graves' ophthalmopathy.

The DNA is TGTGCCAGCAGTTTATCGGGACAGGGGGTACCCCTCCACTTT. Translated, this gives CASSLSGQGVPLHF. The V and J segments used are TRBV28 and TRBJ1-6; 11 bases in the middle match TRBD1. The CDR3 measures 14 amino acids from cysteine to phenylalanine. Only CDR3 DNA remains: 42 bases, in frame from the first base. The junction shows trimming of 1 base on V and 12 bases on J, and the gene matches do not reach 2 bases of it. Per the germline V gene, MDHEN is the CDR1 and SYDVKM is the CDR2. The full variable domain, with segments outside the CDR3 supplied by the reference TRBV28 and TRBJ1-6 proteins, appears as DVKVTQSSRYLVKRTGEKVFLECVQDMDHENMFWYRQDPGLGLRLIYFSYDVKMKEKGDIPEGYSVSREKKERFSLILESASTNQTSMYLCASSLSGQGVPLHFGNGTRLTVT.